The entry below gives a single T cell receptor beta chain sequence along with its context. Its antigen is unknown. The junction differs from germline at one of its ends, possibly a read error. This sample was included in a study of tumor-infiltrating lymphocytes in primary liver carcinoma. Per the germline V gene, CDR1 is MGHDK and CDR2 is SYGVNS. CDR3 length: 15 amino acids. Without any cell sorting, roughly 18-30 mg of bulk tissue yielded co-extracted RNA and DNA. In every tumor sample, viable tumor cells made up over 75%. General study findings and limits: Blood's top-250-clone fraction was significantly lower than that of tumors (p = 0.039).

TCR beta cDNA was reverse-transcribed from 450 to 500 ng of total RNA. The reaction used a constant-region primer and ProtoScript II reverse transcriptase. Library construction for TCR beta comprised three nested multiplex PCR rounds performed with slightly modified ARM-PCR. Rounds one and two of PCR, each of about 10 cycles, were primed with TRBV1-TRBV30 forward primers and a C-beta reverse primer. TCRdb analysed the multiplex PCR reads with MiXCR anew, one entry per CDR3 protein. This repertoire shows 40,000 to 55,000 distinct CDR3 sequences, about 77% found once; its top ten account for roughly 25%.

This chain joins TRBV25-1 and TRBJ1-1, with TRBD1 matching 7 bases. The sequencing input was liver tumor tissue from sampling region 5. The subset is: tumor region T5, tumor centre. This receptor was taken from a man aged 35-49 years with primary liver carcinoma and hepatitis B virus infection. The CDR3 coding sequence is TGTGCCAGCAGTGAACGAATACCGGGGACAGCTGAAGTTTTCTTT. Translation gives CASSERIPGTAEVFF.